This T cell receptor beta chain was retrieved from a study of PD-1 blockade in classical Hodgkin lymphoma. Profiled with immunoSEQ multiplex PCR; TCRdb holds only in-frame clones, not every one. The sample consists of 95,000 or so clones, approximately 88% of them appearing once. The CDR3 covers 15 residues. V gave up 4 bases and J gave up 8 bases, with 18 bases separating them. Per the germline V gene, CDR1 is SGHTA and CDR2 is FQGNSA. Exposure to brentuximab vedotin varied, and each patient had relapsed following autologous stem cell transplantation. The TCR was taken from a human donor with classical Hodgkin lymphoma. This specimen consisted of peripheral blood mononuclear cells (PBMCs), obtained at baseline. The chain links TRBV7-2 to TRBJ1-3, with D possibly matching TRBD1 (5 bases). CDR3 region: CASSSPVGEGHTIYF. DNA of the CDR3: TGTGCCAGCAGCTCCCCTGTGGGGGAGGGTCACACCATATATTTT.